The rows below give T cell receptor beta chains drawn from one sample of a study of technical replicates of blood from a few donors. Libraries were prepared by immunoSEQ multiplex PCR; TCRdb keeps only in-frame clonotypes and omits some of them. Of fewer than 75,000 clones listed, 93% were seen once; the top ten hold over 0.2%. The sample consisted of T cells isolated from PBMCs. The receptors originated from a human donor in good health. The CDR3 runs from the conserved cysteine through the conserved F or W. Each record gives: clone size, J gene, D gene, V gene, CDR3 protein, CDR3 DNA. D genes are given only for firm matches. Only some rows state a clone size, as once, few, many or a class for expanded clones.

abundance: once
j_gene: TRBJ2-3
d_gene: -
v_gene: TRBV5-5
CDR3aa: CASSLQGTDTQYF
CDR3nt: TGTGCCAGCAGCCTGCAGGGGACAGATACGCAGTATTTT

abundance: few
j_gene: TRBJ1-2
d_gene: TRBD1
v_gene: TRBV15
CDR3aa: CATSRDWAGTVNGYTF
CDR3nt: TGTGCCACCAGCAGAGATTGGGCCGGGACAGTGAATGGCTACACCTTC

abundance: -
j_gene: TRBJ2-3
d_gene: TRBD1
v_gene: TRBV28
CDR3aa: CASSQLGGWTDTQYF
CDR3nt: TGTGCCAGCAGCCAGTTAGGGGGCTGGACAGATACGCAGTATTTT

abundance: -
j_gene: TRBJ2-7
d_gene: -
v_gene: TRBV6-6
CDR3aa: CASSYSSRYEQYF
CDR3nt: TGTGCCAGCAGTTACTCGTCCCGGTACGAGCAGTACTTC

abundance: once
j_gene: TRBJ2-3
d_gene: -
v_gene: TRBV28
CDR3aa: CASSLGSGGAGDTQYF
CDR3nt: TGTGCCAGCAGTTTGGGTTCCGGGGGAGCGGGAGATACGCAGTATTTT

abundance: -
j_gene: TRBJ1-2
d_gene: TRBD1
v_gene: TRBV5-1
CDR3aa: CASSYLTGGANYGYTF
CDR3nt: TGCGCCAGCAGCTACCTAACAGGGGGAGCTAACTATGGCTACACCTTC

abundance: -
j_gene: TRBJ2-7
d_gene: -
v_gene: TRBV7-8
CDR3aa: CASSLSVAAYEQYF
CDR3nt: TGTGCCAGCAGCTTAAGTGTCGCGGCCTACGAGCAGTACTTC

abundance: -
j_gene: TRBJ2-6
d_gene: TRBD1
v_gene: TRBV28
CDR3aa: CASSLIPDRGPSGANVLTF
CDR3nt: TGTGCCAGCAGTTTGATACCCGACAGGGGCCCCTCTGGGGCCAACGTCCTGACTTTC

abundance: -
j_gene: TRBJ1-2
d_gene: -
v_gene: TRBV2
CDR3aa: CASSLDSRFSGYTF
CDR3nt: TGTGCCAGCAGTCTGGACAGCCGGTTTAGTGGCTACACCTTC

abundance: -
j_gene: TRBJ2-3
d_gene: -
v_gene: TRBV12-5
CDR3aa: CASAPTRSTDTQYF
CDR3nt: TGTGCTAGTGCCCCGACTCGTAGCACAGATACGCAGTATTTT

abundance: -
j_gene: TRBJ2-5
d_gene: TRBD2
v_gene: TRBV7-9
CDR3aa: CASSSAPGLASGTQYF
CDR3nt: TGTGCCAGCAGCTCTGCCCCGGGACTAGCGTCGGGGACCCAGTACTTC

abundance: -
j_gene: TRBJ2-1
d_gene: TRBD1
v_gene: TRBV30
CDR3aa: CAWIAGTGPYNEQFF
CDR3nt: TGTGCCTGGATCGCCGGGACAGGGCCCTACAATGAGCAGTTCTTC

abundance: -
j_gene: TRBJ2-3
d_gene: TRBD1
v_gene: TRBV28
CDR3aa: CASSFGTESTDTQYF
CDR3nt: TGTGCCAGCAGTTTCGGGACAGAGAGCACAGATACGCAGTATTTT

abundance: -
j_gene: TRBJ2-1
d_gene: TRBD2
v_gene: TRBV27
CDR3aa: CASSLLAESYNEQFF
CDR3nt: TGTGCCAGCAGTCTTCTAGCGGAATCCTACAATGAGCAGTTCTTC

abundance: -
j_gene: TRBJ1-2
d_gene: -
v_gene: TRBV6-1
CDR3aa: CASSETGFNRYGYTF
CDR3nt: TGTGCCAGCAGTGAAACGGGATTCAACCGCTATGGCTACACCTTC